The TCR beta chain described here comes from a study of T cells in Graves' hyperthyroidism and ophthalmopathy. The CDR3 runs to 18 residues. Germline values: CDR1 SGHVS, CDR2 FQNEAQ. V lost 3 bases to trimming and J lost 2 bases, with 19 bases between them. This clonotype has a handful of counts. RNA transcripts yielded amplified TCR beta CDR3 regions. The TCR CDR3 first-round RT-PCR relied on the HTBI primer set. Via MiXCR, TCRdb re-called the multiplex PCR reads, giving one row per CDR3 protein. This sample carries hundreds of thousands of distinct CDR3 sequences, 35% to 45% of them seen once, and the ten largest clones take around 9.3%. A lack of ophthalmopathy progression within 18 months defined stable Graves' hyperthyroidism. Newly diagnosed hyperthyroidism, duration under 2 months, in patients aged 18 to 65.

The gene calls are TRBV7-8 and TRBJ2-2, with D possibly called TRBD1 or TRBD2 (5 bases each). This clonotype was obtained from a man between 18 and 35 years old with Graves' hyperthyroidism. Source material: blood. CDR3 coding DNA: TGTGCCAGCAGCTTTAGGGACCTTCCCCTACCTAACACCGGGGAGCTGTTTTTT. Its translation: CASSFRDLPLPNTGELFF.